The 18 T cell receptor beta chains listed next were all sequenced from one sample in a study of T-cell reconstitution after alpha-beta-depleted transplantation in children. It was with unique molecular identifiers that the TCRbeta library was prepared. From the PCR reads, TCRdb called clonotypes with MiXCR, one entry per CDR3 protein. Of 490,000 or so distinct CDR3 sequences in the sample, roughly 10% were seen once. The sequenced sample was PBMCs, obtained before TCRalphabeta/CD19-depleted stem cell transplant. Receptors were obtained from a child younger than 10 with inherited bone marrow failure, due to receive a stem cell transplant.

This clonotype has only a few counts. This chain joins TRBV27 and TRBJ2-7; 14 bases match TRBD2. The V and J ends lost 8 bases and 4 bases, in that order; junction bases with no gene match: 7. This CDR3 is built from 15 residues. Per the germline V gene, CDR1 is MNHEY and CDR2 is SMNVEV (reference sequence). Here the CDR3 reads CASGSTSGRAYEQYF. As DNA, the CDR3 is TGTGCCAGCGGGTCGACTAGCGGGAGGGCTTACGAGCAGTACTTC.

Ten or more counts support this clonotype. The DNA of the CDR3 is TGTGCCAGCAGTCCACCAGCGGGAGGGAACACCGGGGAGCTGTTTTTT. Amino acids: CASSPPAGGNTGELFF. This chain connects TRBV12-3 or TRBV12-4 to TRBJ2-2; 9 bases fit TRBD2. CDR3 length: 16 amino acids. Germline trimming cut 5 bases from V and 1 base from J; bases unmatched to any gene: 5.

Many counts were recorded for this clonotype. The chain is built from TRBV11-2 and TRBJ2-6; D might be TRBD2 (6 bases). V shed 3 bases and J shed 3 bases, with 21 bases lying between them. The CDR3 is made up of 19 amino acids. The germline V gene encodes CDR1 SGHAT and CDR2 FQNNGV. CDR3 in amino acids: CASSFKGLWEARGANVLTF. For the CDR3, the DNA is TGTGCCAGCAGCTTCAAGGGATTGTGGGAGGCCCGTGGGGCCAACGTCCTGACTTTC.

This clonotype was recorded at least ten times. This chain uses TRBV29-1 with TRBJ2-7; TRBD2 matches at 9 bases. This CDR3 region has 12 residues. V trimming: 2 bases; J trimming: 9 bases; junction bases outside the gene matches: 5. In germline, CDR1 is SQVTM, CDR2 ANQGSEA. In DNA form, the CDR3 reads TGCAGCGTTGAAAAACTAGCGGGCGGGCAGTACTTC. It specifies CSVEKLAGGQYF.

Concerning this clonotype: This may come from a read error, since a much larger clone is one base off. This chain connects TRBV7-2 to TRBJ2-1; 8 bases map to TRBD1. This CDR3 comprises 14 residues. In germline, CDR1 is SGHTA, CDR2 FQGNSA. V trimming: 4 bases; J trimming: 8 bases; junction bases outside the gene matches: 7. The CDR3 loop is CASSSGRGLDEQFF. The CDR3 DNA reads as TGTGCCAGCAGCTCGGGCAGGGGGCTTGATGAGCAGTTCTTC.

This clonotype was detected many times. Here the CDR3 DNA reads TGTGCCATCAGCCTTGATTCGAACACTGAAGCTTTCTTT. Translating gives CAISLDSNTEAFF. This chain joins TRBV10-3 and TRBJ1-1, with unresolved D. This CDR3 comprises 13 residues. The germline V gene has CDR1 ENHRY and CDR2 SYGVKD. The ends were cut back, 6 bases at V and 1 base at J, with 9 bases in the middle.

This clonotype showed up many times. The chain has TRBV20-1 and TRBJ2-7, with TRBD2 as a possible D gene (6 bases). The germline V and J ends were trimmed by 7 bases and 0 bases, with 16 bases remaining between them. This CDR3 spans 14 amino acids. CDR1 and CDR2 from the germline V gene are DFQATT and SNEGSKA (reference sequence). The CDR3 DNA reads as TGCAGTGGCGGCCGAGGACTAAACTCCTACGAGCAGTACTTC. Amino acid sequence: CSGGRGLNSYEQYF.

This clonotype was counted ten times or more. J is TRBJ2-1 and V is TRBV5-1; no reliable D call. The CDR3 is 15 residues long. V was pared by 0 bases and J by 4 bases, with 11 bases between. Germline V lookup: CDR1 SGHRS, CDR2 YFSETQ. This chain's CDR3 is CASSLAPETYNEQFF. The CDR3 bases are TGCGCCAGCAGCTTGGCTCCAGAGACGTACAATGAGCAGTTCTTC.

This clonotype was found a few times. The chain employs TRBV29-1 and TRBJ2-3, with 8 bases lining up with TRBD2. The CDR3 runs to 13 residues. CDR1 is SQVTM, CDR2 ANQGSEA, per germline. V shed 7 bases and J 12 bases; nucleotides not matched to a gene: 15. CDR3 in amino acids: CSGFGRGPSYQYF. The CDR3 bases are TGCAGCGGATTCGGGAGGGGCCCTTCATACCAGTATTTT.

Comments on this clonotype: This may be a read error: a much more frequent sequence differs by one nucleotide. No conserved phenylalanine or tryptophan is present at the end of the CDR3, so a read error is the likely explanation. The chain has TRBV11-1 and TRBJ2-7; 7 nucleotides align to TRBD1. The J segment lost 0 bases and the V segment lost 3 bases, leaving 14 bases of the junction unmatched. CDR1 and CDR2 from the germline V gene are SGHAT and FQDESV (reference sequence). CDR3 size: 18 residues. CDR3 DNA sequence: TGTGCCAGCAGCTTCCCGGGACAGCCGGCAGGTTCCTCCTACGAGCAGTACTTG. Protein sequence: CASSFPGQPAGSSYEQYL.

This clonotype has ten or more counts. This rearrangement joins TRBV2 to TRBJ1-6, with D maybe TRBD1 (6 bases). The CDR3 runs to 15 residues. Germline-derived CDR1 and CDR2 are SNHLY and FYNNEI. The V end lost 7 bases, the J end lost 10 bases, and 20 bases lay between the germline ends. CDR3 bases: TGTGCCAGCAACTCACCGGGGGCAGCAGCCTCACCCCTCCACTTT. This codes for CASNSPGAAASPLHF.

There are many counts of this clonotype. The rearrangement joins TRBV27 to TRBJ2-6, with D tentatively TRBD1 (6 bases). The V and J ends lost 0 bases and 15 bases respectively, with 12 bases between them. This CDR3 has 13 residues. Germline CDR1 and CDR2: MNHEY and SMNVEV (reference sequence). Written as DNA, the CDR3 is TGTGCCAGCAGTTTATCTGGGGACATAGGCCTGACTTTC. Translating gives CASSLSGDIGLTF.

This clonotype was counted many times. V and J are TRBV20-1 and TRBJ2-1, with 10 bases identical to TRBD2. Trimming removed 0 bases from V and 1 base from J; junction bases left unmatched: 6. From germline, CDR1 is DFQATT and CDR2 SNEGSKA (reference sequence). CDR3 size: 17 residues. The CDR3 reads CSARDTSGDGSYNEQFF. The CDR3 DNA follows: TGCAGTGCTAGAGATACTAGCGGGGACGGGTCCTACAATGAGCAGTTCTTC.

This clonotype was counted at least ten times. The chain joins TRBV7-2 to TRBJ2-7, with 9 bases matching TRBD2. The V segment lost 4 bases and the J segment 4 bases; nucleotides outside the gene matches: 8. CDR1 and CDR2 (germline): SGHTA, FQGNSA. The CDR3 has 15 residues. CDR3 coding DNA: TGTGCCAGCAGCTGGGAGAGCGGGAGGAGTTACGAGCAGTACTTC. Translating it yields CASSWESGRSYEQYF.

This clonotype was observed at least ten times. The chain couples TRBV9 to TRBJ2-3, with 13 bases matching TRBD2. CDR1 and CDR2 from the germline V gene are SGDLS and YYNGEE. V lost 3 bases to trimming and J lost 5 bases; unmatched junction nucleotides: 6. This CDR3 contains 16 residues. The CDR3 DNA sequence: TGTGCCAGCAGCGCGACTAGCGGGAGGTATGGAGATACGCAGTATTTT. Translating it yields CASSATSGRYGDTQYF.

This clonotype was counted many times. The chain joins TRBV20-1 to TRBJ2-7; 7 bases fit TRBD1. Trimming took 6 bases from V and 6 from J; bases not matched to a gene: 23. The germline CDR1 and CDR2 sequences are DFQATT and SNEGSKA (reference sequence). The CDR3 totals 17 residues. CDR3 in amino acids: CSALGAGGEVLAVEQYF. Written as DNA, the CDR3 is TGCAGTGCCCTAGGGGCAGGGGGTGAAGTTTTGGCCGTCGAGCAGTACTTC.

This clonotype was counted a few times. The chain uses TRBV6-9 and TRBJ2-7; D is perhaps TRBD1 or TRBD2 (5 bases each). The V gene lost 0 bases and the J gene lost 9 bases, with 21 bases spanning the gap. Germline assignment: CDR1 MNHGY and CDR2 SVAAGI. The CDR3 spans 16 residues. CDR3 coding DNA: TGTGCCAGCAGTTATTCGAAAATTTCGCCCTGGGGGACGCAGTACTTC. Translated: CASSYSKISPWGTQYF.

This clonotype was seen ten or more times. The chain uses TRBV4-3 and TRBJ2-7; D call uncertain. Trimming removed 4 bases at V and 6 bases at J, with 13 bases between. Germline CDR1 LGHNA, CDR2 YSLEER. CDR3 length: 13 residues. The CDR3, as DNA: TGCGCCAGCAGCCGAAACTTGGAGATCGAGCAGTACTTC. It codes for CASSRNLEIEQYF.